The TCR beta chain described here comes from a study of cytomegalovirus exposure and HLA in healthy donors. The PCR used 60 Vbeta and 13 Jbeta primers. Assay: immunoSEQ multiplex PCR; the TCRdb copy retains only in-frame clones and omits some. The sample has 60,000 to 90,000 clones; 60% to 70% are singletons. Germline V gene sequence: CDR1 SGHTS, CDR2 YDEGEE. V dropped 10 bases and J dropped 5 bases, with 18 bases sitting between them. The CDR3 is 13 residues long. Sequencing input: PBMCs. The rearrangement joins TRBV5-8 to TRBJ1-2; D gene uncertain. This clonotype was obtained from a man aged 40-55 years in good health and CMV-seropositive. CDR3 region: CASSLGGFYGYTF. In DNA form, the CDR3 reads TGTGCCTCAAGTCTGGGAGGGTTTTATGGCTACACCTTC.